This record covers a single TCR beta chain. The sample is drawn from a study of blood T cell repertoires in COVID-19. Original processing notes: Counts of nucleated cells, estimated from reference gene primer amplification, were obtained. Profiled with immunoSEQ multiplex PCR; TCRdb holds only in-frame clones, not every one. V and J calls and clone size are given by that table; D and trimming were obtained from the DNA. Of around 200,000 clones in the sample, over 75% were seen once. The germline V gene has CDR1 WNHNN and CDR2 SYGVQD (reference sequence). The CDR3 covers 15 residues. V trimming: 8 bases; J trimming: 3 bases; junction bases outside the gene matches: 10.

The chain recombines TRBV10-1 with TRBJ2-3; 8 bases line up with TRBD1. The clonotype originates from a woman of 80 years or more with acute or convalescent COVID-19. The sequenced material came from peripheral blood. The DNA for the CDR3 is TGCGCCAGCGGGGAGGACAGGGATGGGACAGATACGCAGTATTTT. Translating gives CASGEDRDGTDTQYF.